A selection of T cell receptor beta chains follows, all from one sample in a study of shared clonotypes between healthy human individuals. The method was immunoSEQ multiplex PCR; TCRdb's version includes in-frame clones alone and lacks a portion of them. The repertoire holds around 2,000,000 clones, with about 95% as singletons. The sequenced sample was naive CD8+ T cells sorted from blood. Every receptor here comes from a man younger than 30 in good health. CDR3s include the opening cysteine and the closing phenylalanine or tryptophan. Fields, in order: clone size, D gene, V gene, J gene, CDR3 DNA, CDR3 protein. A D gene is named only where the DNA matches it firmly. Clone size is not always given. Where it is, it says once, few, many or a class for expanded clones.

clone size: few
D gene: TRBD1
V gene: TRBV5-1
J gene: TRBJ2-7
CDR3 DNA: TGCGCCAGCAGCTTGGAACCAGGGGGCCACGAGCAGTACTTC
CDR3 protein: CASSLEPGGHEQYF

clone size: .
D gene: TRBD1
V gene: TRBV30
J gene: TRBJ1-3
CDR3 DNA: TGTGCCTGGAGTACGGACAGGAGGACTGGAAACACCATATATTTT
CDR3 protein: CAWSTDRRTGNTIYF

clone size: .
D gene: TRBD2
V gene: TRBV9
J gene: TRBJ2-1
CDR3 DNA: TGTGCCAGCAGCGTAGCTAAGAGCGGGAGGGCCCTTGGGGAGCAGTTCTTC
CDR3 protein: CASSVAKSGRALGEQFF

clone size: .
D gene: TRBD1
V gene: TRBV27
J gene: TRBJ1-1
CDR3 DNA: TGTGCCAGCAGTCTCGGACAGGGTGGAGTGGCTGAAGCTTTCTTT
CDR3 protein: CASSLGQGGVAEAFF

clone size: .
D gene: TRBD2
V gene: TRBV6-6
J gene: TRBJ2-5
CDR3 DNA: TGTGCCAGCAGTTCTCCTAGCGGGCGTCTCCAAGAGACCCAGTACTTC
CDR3 protein: CASSSPSGRLQETQYF

clone size: .
D gene: TRBD1
V gene: TRBV27
J gene: TRBJ2-7
CDR3 DNA: TGTGCCAGCTCTTACGGAGGGACAGGGCAATCGTACGAGCAGTACTTC
CDR3 protein: CASSYGGTGQSYEQYF

clone size: .
D gene: TRBD2
V gene: TRBV10-3
J gene: TRBJ2-3
CDR3 DNA: TGTGCCATCAGTGAAGGTGGGACTAGCGGGAGTTTTGCAGATACGCAGTATTTT
CDR3 protein: CAISEGGTSGSFADTQYF

clone size: .
D gene: TRBD1
V gene: TRBV4-1
J gene: TRBJ1-2
CDR3 DNA: TGCGCCAGCAGCCTACAGGGGCCCTCTAACTATGGCTACACCTTC
CDR3 protein: CASSLQGPSNYGYTF

clone size: once
D gene: .
V gene: TRBV30
J gene: TRBJ1-1
CDR3 DNA: TGTGCCTGGAGTGAGGACAGCCGGAACACTGAAGCTTTCTTT
CDR3 protein: CAWSEDSRNTEAFF

clone size: .
D gene: .
V gene: TRBV7-9
J gene: TRBJ2-7
CDR3 DNA: TGTGCCAGCAGCCTACTAGCTTACGAGCAGTACTTC
CDR3 protein: CASSLLAYEQYF

clone size: .
D gene: .
V gene: TRBV7-2
J gene: TRBJ2-1
CDR3 DNA: TGTGCCAGCAGTTTAGTGGGGGGGCTAGCGGAGGCCCACAATGAGCAGTTCTTC
CDR3 protein: CASSLVGGLAEAHNEQFF

clone size: .
D gene: TRBD2
V gene: TRBV6-1
J gene: TRBJ2-4
CDR3 DNA: TGTGCCAGCAGGGGGACTAGCGAGAATGGGAACATTCAGTACTTC
CDR3 protein: CASRGTSENGNIQYF

clone size: .
D gene: TRBD1
V gene: TRBV6-5
J gene: TRBJ1-1
CDR3 DNA: TGTGCCAGCAGCACCTCCGGGACAGTTACTGAAGCTTTCTTT
CDR3 protein: CASSTSGTVTEAFF

clone size: .
D gene: .
V gene: TRBV28
J gene: TRBJ1-1
CDR3 DNA: TGTGCCAGCAGCCTTGAGTTTGGGAACACTGAAGCTTTCTTT
CDR3 protein: CASSLEFGNTEAFF

clone size: .
D gene: .
V gene: TRBV29-1
J gene: TRBJ2-7
CDR3 DNA: TGCAGCGCCGAGGGCCCCCTATACGAGCAGTACTTC
CDR3 protein: CSAEGPLYEQYF

clone size: .
D gene: .
V gene: TRBV7-9
J gene: TRBJ1-2
CDR3 DNA: TGTGCCAGCAGCCCCGGGGAGGACTATGGCTACACCTTC
CDR3 protein: CASSPGEDYGYTF

clone size: .
D gene: .
V gene: TRBV4-1
J gene: TRBJ2-5
CDR3 DNA: TGCGCCAGCAGCCATGACAGCCTCGAAGAGACCCAGTACTTC
CDR3 protein: CASSHDSLEETQYF

clone size: .
D gene: .
V gene: TRBV9
J gene: TRBJ2-3
CDR3 DNA: TGTGCCAGCAGCGTAGGGTGGGGGTCTACAGATACGCAGTATTTT
CDR3 protein: CASSVGWGSTDTQYF

clone size: .
D gene: TRBD1
V gene: TRBV29-1
J gene: TRBJ2-7
CDR3 DNA: TGCAGCGTTGTTGGTTTGGGACAGGGGGGGTACGAGCAGTACTTC
CDR3 protein: CSVVGLGQGGYEQYF

clone size: .
D gene: .
V gene: TRBV28
J gene: TRBJ2-1
CDR3 DNA: TGTGCCAGCAGTGTCGACAGGAGCCGGTACAATGAGCAGTTCTTC
CDR3 protein: CASSVDRSRYNEQFF

clone size: .
D gene: .
V gene: TRBV10-3
J gene: TRBJ2-1
CDR3 DNA: TGTGCCATCAGTGACCGACTAGATGAGCAGTTCTTC
CDR3 protein: CAISDRLDEQFF

clone size: .
D gene: TRBD2
V gene: TRBV4-1
J gene: TRBJ2-1
CDR3 DNA: TGCGCCAGCAGCCCCTCGGGTAGCGGGAGCAATGAGCAGTTCTTC
CDR3 protein: CASSPSGSGSNEQFF

clone size: once
D gene: .
V gene: TRBV10-2
J gene: TRBJ2-7
CDR3 DNA: TGCGCCAGCAGTGACACAGCCTACGAGCAGTACTTC
CDR3 protein: CASSDTAYEQYF

clone size: .
D gene: .
V gene: TRBV10-2
J gene: TRBJ2-7
CDR3 DNA: TGCGCCACCCACGGCCAGCGGTCAACCTACGAGCAGTACTTC
CDR3 protein: CATHGQRSTYEQYF

clone size: .
D gene: TRBD1
V gene: TRBV19
J gene: TRBJ2-1
CDR3 DNA: TGTGCCAGTAGTACAGGGACAGGGCGCGAGCAGTTCTTC
CDR3 protein: CASSTGTGREQFF

clone size: .
D gene: .
V gene: TRBV11-2
J gene: TRBJ1-4
CDR3 DNA: TGTGCCAGCAGCTTATCCCTTCCGGGGGCGATAAATGAAAAACTGTTTTTT
CDR3 protein: CASSLSLPGAINEKLFF

clone size: .
D gene: .
V gene: TRBV7-2
J gene: TRBJ1-2
CDR3 DNA: TGTGCCAGCAGCTTATACACCACTGCGGGTTCTTCTAACTATGGCTACACCTTC
CDR3 protein: CASSLYTTAGSSNYGYTF

clone size: .
D gene: TRBD1
V gene: TRBV5-6
J gene: TRBJ1-1
CDR3 DNA: TGTGCCAGCAGCTTTGGACAGGGGCCCCTGGCGACTGAAGCTTTCTTT
CDR3 protein: CASSFGQGPLATEAFF

clone size: .
D gene: TRBD2
V gene: TRBV11-2
J gene: TRBJ2-1
CDR3 DNA: TGTGCCAGCAGTGACGGACGGGGACTAGCGGACCCCTACAATGAGCAGTTCTTC
CDR3 protein: CASSDGRGLADPYNEQFF

clone size: .
D gene: .
V gene: TRBV4-1
J gene: TRBJ2-7
CDR3 DNA: TGCGCCAGCAGCCAAGAGAGTTTAGCAGGAGTCTACGAGCAGTACTTC
CDR3 protein: CASSQESLAGVYEQYF

clone size: .
D gene: TRBD2
V gene: TRBV10-3
J gene: TRBJ2-2
CDR3 DNA: TGTGCCATCAGCTCAGTAGCGGGAGTGCAAACCGGGGAGCTGTTTTTT
CDR3 protein: CAISSVAGVQTGELFF

clone size: .
D gene: TRBD1
V gene: TRBV7-9
J gene: TRBJ1-1
CDR3 DNA: TGTGCCAGCAGCCCTGGGGGACAGGGACGGGTGGGTGAAGCTTTCTTT
CDR3 protein: CASSPGGQGRVGEAFF

clone size: .
D gene: .
V gene: TRBV5-4
J gene: TRBJ2-3
CDR3 DNA: TGTGCCAGCAGCCACGGGGAAGGGGCCACAGATACGCAGTATTTT
CDR3 protein: CASSHGEGATDTQYF

clone size: .
D gene: .
V gene: TRBV28
J gene: TRBJ2-3
CDR3 DNA: TGTGCCAGCAGTTTGTGGGGGCGGAGCACAGATACGCAGTATTTT
CDR3 protein: CASSLWGRSTDTQYF

clone size: .
D gene: .
V gene: TRBV6-1
J gene: TRBJ2-1
CDR3 DNA: TGTGCCAGCAGCCCCGTTGGAAATGAGCAGTTCTTC
CDR3 protein: CASSPVGNEQFF

clone size: .
D gene: .
V gene: TRBV6-1
J gene: TRBJ2-1
CDR3 DNA: TGTGCCAGCAGTGAAGATCCGGATGGGATATACAATGAGCAGTTCTTC
CDR3 protein: CASSEDPDGIYNEQFF

clone size: .
D gene: .
V gene: TRBV10-2
J gene: TRBJ1-5
CDR3 DNA: TGCGCCAGCAGTGAGTCGTCCTGGGGGCGCGAAATCAATCAGCCCCAGCATTTT
CDR3 protein: CASSESSWGREINQPQHF

clone size: .
D gene: TRBD2
V gene: TRBV30
J gene: TRBJ2-5
CDR3 DNA: TGTGCCTGGAGTGTCGGAATAGCGGGAGTCAGAGAGACCCAGTACTTC
CDR3 protein: CAWSVGIAGVRETQYF

clone size: .
D gene: .
V gene: TRBV5-1
J gene: TRBJ2-7
CDR3 DNA: TGCGCCAGCAGCTTCTCCGGGAAAGACGACGAGCAGTACTTC
CDR3 protein: CASSFSGKDDEQYF

clone size: .
D gene: TRBD1
V gene: TRBV5-1
J gene: TRBJ1-2
CDR3 DNA: TGCGCCAGCAGCTTTGGGACCCCAGGGGGCGTTGGCTATGGCTACACCTTC
CDR3 protein: CASSFGTPGGVGYGYTF

clone size: .
D gene: .
V gene: TRBV19
J gene: TRBJ2-1
CDR3 DNA: TGTGCCAGTAGTATAGATTACCCAAATTGGGGGCAGTTCTTC
CDR3 protein: CASSIDYPNWGQFF

clone size: .
D gene: .
V gene: TRBV2
J gene: TRBJ1-1
CDR3 DNA: TGTGCCAGCAGTGGTAGGGCGCCAGATGGGGGTAGGGCTTTCTTT
CDR3 protein: CASSGRAPDGGRAFF

clone size: .
D gene: .
V gene: TRBV29-1
J gene: TRBJ1-2
CDR3 DNA: TGCAGCGTACCCCCCCCGGCAGGGTATGGCTACACCTTC
CDR3 protein: CSVPPPAGYGYTF

clone size: .
D gene: .
V gene: TRBV30
J gene: TRBJ1-1
CDR3 DNA: TGTGCCTGGACTCCGGGACCGTTGTCCGCTGAAGCTTTCTTT
CDR3 protein: CAWTPGPLSAEAFF

clone size: .
D gene: .
V gene: TRBV5-1
J gene: TRBJ1-1
CDR3 DNA: TGCGCCAGCAGCTTATTTGGCTTTCCGAACACTGAAGCTTTCTTT
CDR3 protein: CASSLFGFPNTEAFF

clone size: once
D gene: .
V gene: TRBV27
J gene: TRBJ2-7
CDR3 DNA: TGTGCCAGCAGCCTAGGGGGGGGCTGGGGGCAGCAGTACTTC
CDR3 protein: CASSLGGGWGQQYF

clone size: few
D gene: .
V gene: TRBV7-9
J gene: TRBJ1-5
CDR3 DNA: TGTGCCAGCAGCTTTGGCCACCTTCAGCCCCAGCATTTT
CDR3 protein: CASSFGHLQPQHF

clone size: few
D gene: .
V gene: TRBV2
J gene: TRBJ2-1
CDR3 DNA: TGTGCCAGCAGTGAAGCGGATGAGCAGTTCTTC
CDR3 protein: CASSEADEQFF

clone size: .
D gene: .
V gene: TRBV7-6
J gene: TRBJ1-5
CDR3 DNA: TGTGCCAGCAGCTTAGGTGGGGGTGTTCAGCCCCAGCATTTT
CDR3 protein: CASSLGGGVQPQHF

clone size: .
D gene: TRBD1
V gene: TRBV13
J gene: TRBJ1-5
CDR3 DNA: TGTGCCAGCAGCCGCCTGGGACAGAGCAATCAGCCCCAGCATTTT
CDR3 protein: CASSRLGQSNQPQHF

clone size: .
D gene: TRBD1
V gene: TRBV6-5
J gene: TRBJ1-2
CDR3 DNA: TGTGCCAGCAGACTATCTCCGGGACAGGGATATGGCTACACCTTC
CDR3 protein: CASRLSPGQGYGYTF

clone size: .
D gene: .
V gene: TRBV2
J gene: TRBJ2-5
CDR3 DNA: TGTGCCAGCAGTGACCACCCCAGGTTGGAGACCCAGTACTTC
CDR3 protein: CASSDHPRLETQYF